The entry that follows covers one TCR beta chain sequence. The data are from a study of radiotherapy plus CTLA-4 blockade in lung cancer. Germline CDR1 is LNHDA and CDR2 is SQIVND (reference sequence). The CDR3 has 15 amino acids. V trimming: 8 bases; J trimming: 4 bases; junction bases outside the gene matches: 9. This table comes from immunoSEQ multiplex PCR, and its TCRdb copy is limited to in-frame clones, with some not included. The data show 90,000 to 100,000 clones, with 82% seen just once and over 20% held by the top ten. This TCR derives from a human donor with non-small cell lung cancer that progressed on radiotherapy plus ipilimumab. Specimen: peripheral blood, collected from a patient treated with radiotherapy plus ipilimumab. The rearrangement joins TRBV19 to TRBJ2-1, with 9 bases lining up with TRBD1. DNA for the CDR3: TGTGCCAGTGGGGGTTTCGACAGGGGGTACAATGAGCAGTTCTTC. Its translation is CASGGFDRGYNEQFF.